The text below deals with one T cell receptor (beta chain). This specimen belongs to a study of blood T cell repertoires in COVID-19. Study context: PBMCs, B-cell-depleted T cells, or T cells were the source of the cDNA or gDNA that made up the material.

Participants spanned ages about 18 to 95 years and resided in about two dozen US areas. Only in-frame clones appear in the TCRdb table, and some are missing; sequencing was by immunoSEQ multiplex PCR. The top ten clones hold around 7% of a sample with about 160,000 clones, more than 75% of them seen once. Trimming took off 5 bases at V and 4 bases at J, with 12 bases between the two ends. CDR3 length: 13 amino acids. Germline CDR1 SEHNR, CDR2 FQNEAQ (reference sequence). This clonotype was sampled from a woman aged 50 to 60 who had recovered from COVID-19. The material sequenced was PBMCs or T cells enriched from blood (not recorded which). The chain is built from TRBV7-9 and TRBJ2-7; D gene ambiguous. CDR3 nucleotide sequence: TGTGCCAGCAGCCCACAAGTACAGTACGAGCAGTACTTC. Protein sequence: CASSPQVQYEQYF. The variable domain in full, with the rest retrieved from reference TRBV7-9 and TRBJ2-7, is DTGVSQNPRHKITKRGQNVTFRCDPISEHNRLYWYRQTLGQGPEFLTYFQNEAQLEKSRLLSDRFSAERPKGSFSTLEIQRTEQGDSAMYLCASSPQVQYEQYFGPGTRLTVT.